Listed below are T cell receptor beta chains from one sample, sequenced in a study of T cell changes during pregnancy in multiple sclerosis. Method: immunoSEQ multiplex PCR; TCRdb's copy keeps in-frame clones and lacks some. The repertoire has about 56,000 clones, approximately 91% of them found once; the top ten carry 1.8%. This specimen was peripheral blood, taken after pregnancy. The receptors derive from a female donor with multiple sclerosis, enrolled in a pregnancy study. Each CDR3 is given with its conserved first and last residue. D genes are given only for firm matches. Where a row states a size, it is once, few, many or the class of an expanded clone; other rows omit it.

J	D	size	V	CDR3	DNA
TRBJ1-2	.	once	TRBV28	CASSLQNYGYTF	TGTGCCAGCAGTTTACAGAACTATGGCTACACCTTC
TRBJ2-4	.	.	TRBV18	CASSPGTPYSELSSQYF	TGTGCCAGCTCACCAGGAACCCCTTATAGCGAGTTATCTTCTCAGTACTTC
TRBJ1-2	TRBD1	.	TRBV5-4	CAGGDRDILDGYTF	TGTGCCGGAGGAGACAGGGATATTTTGGATGGCTACACCTTC
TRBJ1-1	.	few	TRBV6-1	CASSEEGWDTEAFF	TGTGCCAGCAGTGAGGAGGGTTGGGACACTGAAGCTTTCTTT
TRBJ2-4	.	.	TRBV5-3	CARPGAKNIQYF	TGTGCCAGACCCGGAGCCAAAAACATTCAGTACTTC
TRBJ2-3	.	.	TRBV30	CAWSVRERDTQYF	TGTGCCTGGAGTGTACGGGAAAGAGATACGCAGTATTTT
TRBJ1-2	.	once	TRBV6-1	CASSEGTTLYGYTF	TGTGCCAGCAGTGAAGGGACAACCCTCTATGGCTACACCTTC
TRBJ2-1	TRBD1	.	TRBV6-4	CASSRDRSSDEQFF	TGTGCCAGCAGCCGGGACAGAAGCAGCGATGAGCAGTTCTTC
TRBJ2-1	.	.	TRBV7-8	CASQSHGGRRDEQFF	TGTGCCAGCCAATCCCACGGGGGGCGCAGGGATGAGCAGTTCTTC
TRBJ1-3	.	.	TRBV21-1	CARLRDRGRNTIYF	TGTGCCAGACTGAGGGACAGGGGACGGAACACCATATATTTT
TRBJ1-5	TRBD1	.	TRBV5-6	CASSGDRDGGAQHF	TGTGCCAGCAGCGGGGACAGGGACGGTGGGGCCCAGCATTTT
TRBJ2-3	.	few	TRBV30	CAWSVNGRNTQYF	TGTGCCTGGAGTGTAAACGGGAGAAATACGCAGTATTTT
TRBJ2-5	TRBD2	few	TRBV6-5	CASSYSGESQETQYF	TGTGCCAGCAGTTACAGCGGGGAGAGCCAAGAGACCCAGTACTTC
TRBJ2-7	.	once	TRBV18	CASSPAGPGEQYF	TGTGCCAGCTCACCTGCGGGACCGGGAGAGCAGTACTTC
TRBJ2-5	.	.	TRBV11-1	CASSLVPGQETQYF	TGTGCCAGCAGCTTAGTTCCAGGCCAAGAGACCCAGTACTTC
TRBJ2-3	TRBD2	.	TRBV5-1	CASNLRGSRGASTDTQYF	TGCGCCAGCAATCTGAGGGGATCGCGGGGGGCCAGCACAGATACGCAGTATTTT
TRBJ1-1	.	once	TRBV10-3	CAISELVTTGSGNPEAFF	TGTGCCATCAGTGAGTTGGTCACCACAGGGTCGGGGAATCCTGAAGCTTTCTTT
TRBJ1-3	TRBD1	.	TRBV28	CASSTSTGAGNTIYF	TGTGCCAGCAGTACATCGACAGGGGCGGGAAACACCATATATTTT
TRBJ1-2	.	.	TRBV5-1	CASSLGAGSGVNYGYTF	TGCGCCAGCAGCTTGGGGGCAGGTAGCGGGGTCAACTATGGCTACACCTTC
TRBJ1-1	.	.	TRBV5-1	CASSPNLGAGNTEAFF	TGCGCCAGCAGCCCAAACCTGGGCGCGGGGAACACTGAAGCTTTCTTT
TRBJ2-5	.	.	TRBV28	CASSFVSGHGTQYF	TGTGCCAGCAGTTTTGTCTCAGGACATGGGACCCAGTACTTC
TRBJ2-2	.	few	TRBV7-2	CASSLAGGGSGELFF	TGTGCCAGCAGCTTAGCGGGTGGGGGGTCCGGGGAGCTGTTTTTT
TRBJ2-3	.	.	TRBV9	CASSVGGLGGTDTQYF	TGTGCCAGCAGCGTAGGGGGGCTAGGCGGCACAGATACGCAGTATTTT
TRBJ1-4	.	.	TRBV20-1	CSASSNEKLFF	TGCAGTGCTAGTAGTAATGAAAAACTGTTTTTT
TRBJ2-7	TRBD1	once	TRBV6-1	CASSRPGGPNEQYF	TGTGCCAGCAGTCGCCCAGGGGGCCCGAACGAGCAGTACTTC
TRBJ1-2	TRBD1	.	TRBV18	CASSPGQGGYGYTF	TGTGCCAGCTCACCAGGACAGGGAGGTTATGGCTACACCTTC
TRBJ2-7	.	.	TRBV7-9	CASSSYGGQTSYEQYF	TGTGCCAGCAGCTCGTACGGGGGACAGACCTCCTACGAGCAGTACTTC
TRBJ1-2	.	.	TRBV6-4	CASSEPGACYGYTF	TGTGCCAGCAGTGAACCAGGGGCATGCTATGGCTACACCTTC
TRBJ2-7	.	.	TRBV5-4	CASQDQTGQYF	TGTGCCAGCCAAGACCAGACGGGGCAGTACTTC
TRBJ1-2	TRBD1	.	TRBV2	CASRADRGPNYGYTF	TGTGCCAGCAGGGCCGACAGGGGGCCGAACTATGGCTACACCTTC
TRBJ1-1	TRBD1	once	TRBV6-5	CASSYIGGGTEAFF	TGTGCCAGCAGTTACATAGGGGGCGGAACTGAAGCTTTCTTT
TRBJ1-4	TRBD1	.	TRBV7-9	CASSFVTGDEKLFF	TGTGCCAGCAGCTTCGTGACAGGGGATGAAAAACTGTTTTTT
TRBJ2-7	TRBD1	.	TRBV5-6	CASSPGQGNEQYF	TGTGCCAGCAGCCCCGGACAGGGGAACGAGCAGTACTTC
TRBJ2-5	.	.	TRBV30	CAWQGWETQYF	TGTGCCTGGCAGGGGTGGGAGACCCAGTACTTC
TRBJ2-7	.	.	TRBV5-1	CASSPQFGSSYEQYF	TGCGCCAGCAGTCCTCAATTCGGGTCCTCCTACGAGCAGTACTTC